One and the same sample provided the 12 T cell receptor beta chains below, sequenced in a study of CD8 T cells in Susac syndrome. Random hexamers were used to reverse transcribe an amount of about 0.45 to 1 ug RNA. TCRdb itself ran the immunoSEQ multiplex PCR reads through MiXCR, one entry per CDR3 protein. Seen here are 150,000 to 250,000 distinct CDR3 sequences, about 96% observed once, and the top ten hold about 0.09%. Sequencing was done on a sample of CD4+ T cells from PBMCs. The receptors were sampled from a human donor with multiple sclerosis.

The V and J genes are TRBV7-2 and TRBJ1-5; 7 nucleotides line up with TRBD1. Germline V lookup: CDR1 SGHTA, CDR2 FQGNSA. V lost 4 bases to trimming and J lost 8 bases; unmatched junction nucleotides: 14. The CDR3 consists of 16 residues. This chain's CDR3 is CASSSRGGQYWEPQHF. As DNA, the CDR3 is TGTGCCAGCAGCTCCAGGGGGGGACAGTACTGGGAGCCCCAGCATTTT.

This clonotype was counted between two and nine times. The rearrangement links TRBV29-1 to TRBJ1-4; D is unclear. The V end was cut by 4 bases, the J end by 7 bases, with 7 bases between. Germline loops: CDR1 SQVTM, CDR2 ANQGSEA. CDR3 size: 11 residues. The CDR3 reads CSVVGGEKLFF. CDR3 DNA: TGCAGCGTTGTGGGTGGTGAAAAACTGTTTTTT.

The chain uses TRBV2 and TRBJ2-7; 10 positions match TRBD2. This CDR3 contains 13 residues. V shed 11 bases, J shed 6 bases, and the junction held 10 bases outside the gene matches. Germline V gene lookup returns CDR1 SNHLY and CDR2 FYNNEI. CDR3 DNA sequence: TGTGCCGGTAGAGCGGGAGGGCCCGGCGAGCAGTACTTC. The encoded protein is CAGRAGGPGEQYF.

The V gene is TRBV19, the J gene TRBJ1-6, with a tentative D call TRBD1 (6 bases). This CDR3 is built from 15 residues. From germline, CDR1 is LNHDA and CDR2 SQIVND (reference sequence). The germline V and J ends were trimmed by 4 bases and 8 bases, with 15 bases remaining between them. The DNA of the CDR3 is TGTGCCAGTAGTACAGCGGGACAAGGGTATTCACCCCTCCACTTT. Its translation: CASSTAGQGYSPLHF.

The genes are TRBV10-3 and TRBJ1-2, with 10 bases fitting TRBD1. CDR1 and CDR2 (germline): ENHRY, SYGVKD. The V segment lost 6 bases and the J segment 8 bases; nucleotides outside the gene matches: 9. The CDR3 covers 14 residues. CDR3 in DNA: TGTGCCATCAGCCCCGGGACAGGGGTCACAGGCTACACCTTC. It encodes CAISPGTGVTGYTF.

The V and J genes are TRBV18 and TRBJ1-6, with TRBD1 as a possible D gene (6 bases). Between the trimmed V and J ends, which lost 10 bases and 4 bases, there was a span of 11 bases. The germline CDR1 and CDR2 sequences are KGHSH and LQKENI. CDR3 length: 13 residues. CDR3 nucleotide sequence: TGTGCCACCCGGACAGATTATAATTCACCCCTCCACTTT. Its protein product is CATRTDYNSPLHF.

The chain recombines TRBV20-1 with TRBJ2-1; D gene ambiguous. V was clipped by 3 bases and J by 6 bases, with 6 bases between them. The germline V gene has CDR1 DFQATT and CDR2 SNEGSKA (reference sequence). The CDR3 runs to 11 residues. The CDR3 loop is CSASIFNEQFF. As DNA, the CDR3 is TGCAGTGCTAGCATATTCAATGAGCAGTTCTTC.

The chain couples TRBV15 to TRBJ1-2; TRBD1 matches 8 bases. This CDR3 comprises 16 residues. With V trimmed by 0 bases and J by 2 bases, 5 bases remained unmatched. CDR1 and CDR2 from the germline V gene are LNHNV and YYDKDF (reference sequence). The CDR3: CATSREGRGLNYGYTF. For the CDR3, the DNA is TGTGCCACCAGCAGAGAAGGCAGGGGGCTGAACTATGGCTACACCTTC.

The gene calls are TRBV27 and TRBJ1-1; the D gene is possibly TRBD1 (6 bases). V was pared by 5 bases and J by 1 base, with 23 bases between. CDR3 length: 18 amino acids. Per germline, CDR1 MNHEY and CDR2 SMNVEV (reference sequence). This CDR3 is CASSPWGRGRGANTEAFF. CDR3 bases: TGTGCCAGCAGTCCATGGGGCAGGGGAAGAGGGGCGAACACTGAAGCTTTCTTT.

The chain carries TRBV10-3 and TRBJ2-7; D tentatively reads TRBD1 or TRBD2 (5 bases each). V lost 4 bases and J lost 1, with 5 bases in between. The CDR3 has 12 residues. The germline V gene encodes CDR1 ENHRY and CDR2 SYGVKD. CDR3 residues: CAISGGSYEQYF. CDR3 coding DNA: TGTGCCATCAGTGGGGGGTCCTACGAGCAGTACTTC.

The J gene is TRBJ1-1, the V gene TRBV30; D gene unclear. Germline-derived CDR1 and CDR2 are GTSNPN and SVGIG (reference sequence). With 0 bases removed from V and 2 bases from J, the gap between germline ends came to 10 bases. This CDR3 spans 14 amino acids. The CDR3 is CAWSVLLGNTEAFF. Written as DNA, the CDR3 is TGTGCCTGGAGTGTACTCTTGGGTAACACTGAAGCTTTCTTT.

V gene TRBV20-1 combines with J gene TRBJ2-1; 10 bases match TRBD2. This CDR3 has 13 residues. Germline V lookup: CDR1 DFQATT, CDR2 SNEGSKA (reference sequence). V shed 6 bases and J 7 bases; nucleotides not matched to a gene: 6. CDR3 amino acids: CSATPSGRNEQFF. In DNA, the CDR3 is TGCAGTGCCACCCCTAGCGGGAGAAATGAGCAGTTCTTC.